This TCR beta chain appears in the sequencing data of a study of blood T cells in healthy people across ages. General observations from the study: In these data, TCR beta diversity tracked strongly with naive T cell percentage.

Points on this clonotype: What it binds is not known. Since a much larger clone is just one base distant, this may be a read error.

The germline V and J ends were trimmed by 3 bases and 3 bases, with 14 bases remaining between them. Per germline, CDR1 MNHEY and CDR2 SMNVEV (reference sequence). This CDR3 region has 15 residues. The use of a sample-barcoded 5' primer and a J-beta primer mix characterized a second PCR of about 7 to 12 cycles. MiXCR, applied by TCRdb to the 5' RACE reads, yields one record per CDR3 protein. The sample holds about a million distinct CDR3 sequences; roughly 50% are singletons and the top ten take around 15%. Material for sequencing was blood. This clonotype was sampled from a man aged 25-45 years in good health. The chain recombines TRBV27 with TRBJ1-1; tentative D call: TRBD1 (6 bases). The CDR3 sequence: CASSLGGRIHTEAFF. DNA of the CDR3: TGTGCCAGCAGTTTGGGGGGCAGGATCCACACTGAAGCTTTCTTT.